This T cell receptor (beta chain) is from a study of molecular identifiers for immune sequencing clone quantification (dated by TCRdb to the late 2010s). General notes on the study: In a replicate experiment, RNA from about 20,000 or 100,000 naive CD8 T cells was split into five aliquots, four of which were sequenced. This methods study used CD8 T cells to benchmark TCR RNA copy counting and molecular-identifier clustering-based TCR repertoire sequencing (MIDCIRS).

Findings and caveats that apply to the study as a whole: When barcode sub-clustering was left out, chimeric consensus sequences inflated TCR diversity, with chimeras reaching as high as 47%. A single cell's worth of spiked-in Jurkat TCR RNA was reported detectable even among 850,000 to 1,000,000 naive CD8 T cells. Identical TCR molecules sharing a barcode could cause highly expanded clone sizes to be underestimated. In CMV-specific effector cells, clones with more than 20 RNA copies contained over 99% of molecules, whereas in naive cells such clones contained under 1% of molecules. The naive libraries included spiked-in Jurkat TCR RNA (roughly 9 copies' worth), and this RNA is not part of the donor repertoire. Modeling gave about three recovered TCR RNA copies per cell versus approximately 9 by digital PCR, implying roughly 29% capture efficiency.

Libraries of naive CD8 T cells were built from anywhere between about 17,000 and 1,000,000 sorted cells, with 10%, 30% or 50% of the purified RNA used. Naive CD8 T cells were FACS-sorted as CD8+CD4-CCR7+CD45RA+ on a BD FACSAria II into RLT Plus buffer. Around 10 TCR copies' worth of Jurkat RNA were spiked into about 20,000-1,100,000 naive CD8 T cell samples to test detection sensitivity. CD8 T cells were enriched using RosetteSep CD8+ T Cell Enrichment Cocktail and Ficoll-Paque, and the enriched cells then underwent ACK red cell lysis. The library was prepared using PCR. TCRdb lists the instrument as Illumina HiSeq 4000. Bulk TCR libraries were made following a previously described method, with the TCR primers given in Table S5. Total RNA was purified with the Qiagen AllPrep DNA/RNA kit. Before any analysis, reads coming from multiple sequencing runs of the same library were combined into one pool. The source study handled its data this way. Reads were retained only if the reads had an exact TCR constant sequence, and the retained reads were trimmed to 150 nt and grouped according to their 12-nt molecular barcodes. Reads in each barcode group were sub-clustered using a 15% Levenshtein threshold, and a quality-weighted consensus sequence was built for each RNA molecule. Non-functional sequences were excluded, and lower-count sequences lying one edit away from another sequence were also excluded. Based on a fit of two negative binomial distributions, barcode sub-clusters having less than 20% of the maximum read count were discarded. TCRdb's own reprocessing of the public reads used fastp at Q25 and MiXCR and kept productive beta chains. Every distinct CDR3 protein forms one entry, paired with its most common genes and DNA. These V and J calls rely on TCRdb rather than the paper's analysis. The sample records 600,000 to 650,000 distinct CDR3 sequences, about 20% of which are singletons. The ten largest clonotypes hold around 0.86% of the sample.

From the cysteine up to the phenylalanine, the CDR3 has a length of 13 residues. CDR3 DNA is the only sequence kept; it has 39 bases, read in frame from the first base. The germline V gene encodes CDR1 SQVTM and CDR2 ANQGSEA. A word on this clonotype: It lacks a known antigen. This could be a read error, since a much larger clone is one nucleotide away.

Material: naive CD8+ T cells from blood, with Jurkat cell RNA spiked in. Explained via the paper, the cell subset or site label denotes: FACS-sorted CD8+CD4-CCR7+CD45RA+ naive T cells. The sequence derives from a human donor in good health. Some libraries in this study had Jurkat cell RNA spiked in. The chain uses TRBV29-1 and TRBJ1-2; a weak D assignment points to TRBD1 (6 bases agree). The sequenced DNA: TGCAGCGTTGTTCCAGGGGATAACTATGGCTACGCCTTC. Its coded protein is CSVVPGDNYGYAF.